This is a list of T cell receptor beta chains from one sample in a study of T cell responses to AZD1222 COVID-19 vaccine. TCRdb's copy holds only in-frame clones and misses some; the assay was immunoSEQ multiplex PCR. The table has more than 95,000 clones, approximately 88% seen once; the top ten hold less than 6.5%. This specimen was peripheral blood, taken on day 0 of AZD1222 vaccination. The source of these receptors is an adult in good health. The CDR3 runs from the conserved cysteine through the conserved F or W. The D gene is left open where the match is weak. Not all rows give a size; the values are once, few, many and, for expanded clones, a class.

j_call v_call clone_size d_call cdr3_nt cdr3_aa
TRBJ1-2 TRBV27 - - TGTGCCAGCAGTTTATCAGGAAAAGCTAACTATGGCTACACCTTC CASSLSGKANYGYTF
TRBJ1-6 TRBV25-1 - - TGTGCCAGCGAAACGAATGCAGCGACTGCCCTCCACTTT CASETNAATALHF
TRBJ2-7 TRBV6-5 - - TGTGCCAGCAGCCGGGACGCCCACGAGCAGTACTTC CASSRDAHEQYF
TRBJ1-1 TRBV4-3 - - TGCGCCAGCAGCCAAGATCCCCAGAACACTGAAGCTTTCTTT CASSQDPQNTEAFF
TRBJ2-2 TRBV5-1 once - TGCGCCAGCAGCTTGTACGGGAACACCGGGGAGCTGTTTTTT CASSLYGNTGELFF
TRBJ1-3 TRBV5-1 - - TGCGCCAGCAGCTTGATCAGCTCTGGAAACACCATATATTTT CASSLISSGNTIYF
TRBJ1-5 TRBV7-2 - TRBD1 TGTGCCAGCAGCTCGGGACAGGGAAGTCAGCCCCAGCATTTT CASSSGQGSQPQHF
TRBJ1-4 TRBV15 - - TGTGCCACCAGCAGAGACCGGTTTTTGGCTCAGGGTGGAGAAAAACTGTTTTTT CATSRDRFLAQGGEKLFF
TRBJ2-3 TRBV3-1/TRBV3-2 - - TGTGCCAGCAGCCAACAGGGGACGCAGTATTTT CASSQQGTQYF
TRBJ1-4 TRBV4-2 - TRBD1 TGTGCCAGCAGCCAAGCTCAGGGGGTTTCTAATGAAAAACTGTTTTTT CASSQAQGVSNEKLFF
TRBJ1-6 TRBV6-6 once - TGTGCCAGCAGTCCACCCGTTCCGGGGATTGATTCACCCCTCCACTTT CASSPPVPGIDSPLHF
TRBJ1-4 TRBV7-9 - TRBD1 TGTGCCAGCAGCTTAGGGCAGGGGGGTGAAAAACTGTTTTTT CASSLGQGGEKLFF
TRBJ1-1 TRBV5-4 - - TGTGCCAGCAGCTTGGGGGGGGCTAGTGGGATCACTGAAGCTTTCTTT CASSLGGASGITEAFF